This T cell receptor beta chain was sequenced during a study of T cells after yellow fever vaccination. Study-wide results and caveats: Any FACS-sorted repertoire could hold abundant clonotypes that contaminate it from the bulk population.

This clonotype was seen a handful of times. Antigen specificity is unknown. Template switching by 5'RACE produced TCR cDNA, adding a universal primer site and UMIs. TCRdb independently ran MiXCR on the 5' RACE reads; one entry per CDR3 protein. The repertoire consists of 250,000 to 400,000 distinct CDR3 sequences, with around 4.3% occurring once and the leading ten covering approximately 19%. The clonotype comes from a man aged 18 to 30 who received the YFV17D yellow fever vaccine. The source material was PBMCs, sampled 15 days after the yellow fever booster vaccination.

CDR3 sequence: CASSQGELYTDTQYF. CDR3 coding DNA: TGTGCCAGCAGCCAAGGGGAACTATACACAGATACGCAGTATTTT. This rearrangement joins TRBV3-1 to TRBJ2-3; D remains ambiguous. CDR3 length equals 15 residues. Germline-derived CDR1 and CDR2 are LGHDT and YNNKEL (reference sequence). V shed 1 base and J shed 2 bases, with 10 bases lying between them.